This T cell receptor beta chain was found in a study of cytomegalovirus exposure and HLA in healthy donors. Study-level points and caveats: Researchers reportedly found TCR beta sequences accurately predicted most subjects' HLA-A and HLA-B alleles.

Both 60 Vbeta primers and 13 Jbeta primers went into the PCR. Profiling relied on immunoSEQ multiplex PCR, and the TCRdb table lists in-frame clones only, not all of them. The sample shows tens of thousands of clones, roughly nine tenths of them seen only once. Note on this clone: Its antigen is currently unknown.

The CDR3 length is 14 residues. J was trimmed by 5 bases and V by 5 bases; bases with no gene match: 6. The V gene's germline CDR1 is SGHRS and CDR2 YFSETQ. The sequencing input was PBMCs. The chain recombines TRBV5-1 with TRBJ2-5; 10 bases agree with TRBD1. This sequence originates from a man aged 25-45 years in good health and CMV-seropositive. The CDR3 here is CASRRDRGWETQYF. The DNA of the CDR3 is TGCGCCAGCAGAAGGGACAGGGGTTGGGAGACCCAGTACTTC.